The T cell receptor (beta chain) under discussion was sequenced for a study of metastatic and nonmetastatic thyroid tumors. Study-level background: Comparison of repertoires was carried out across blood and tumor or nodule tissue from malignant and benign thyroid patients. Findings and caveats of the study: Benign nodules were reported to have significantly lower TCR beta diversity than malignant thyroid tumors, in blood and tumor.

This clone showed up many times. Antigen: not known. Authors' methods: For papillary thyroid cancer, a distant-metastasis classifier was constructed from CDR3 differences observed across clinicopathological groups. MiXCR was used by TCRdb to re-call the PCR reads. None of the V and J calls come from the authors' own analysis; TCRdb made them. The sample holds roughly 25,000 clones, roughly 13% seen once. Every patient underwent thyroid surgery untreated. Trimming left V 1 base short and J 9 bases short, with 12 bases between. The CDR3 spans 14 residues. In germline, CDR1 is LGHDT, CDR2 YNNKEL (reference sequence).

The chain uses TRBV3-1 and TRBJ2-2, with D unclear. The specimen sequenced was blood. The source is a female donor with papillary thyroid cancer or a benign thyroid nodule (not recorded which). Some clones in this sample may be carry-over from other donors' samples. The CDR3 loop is CASSQALERRELFF. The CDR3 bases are TGTGCCAGCAGCCAAGCTTTGGAGAGGAGGGAGCTGTTTTTT.